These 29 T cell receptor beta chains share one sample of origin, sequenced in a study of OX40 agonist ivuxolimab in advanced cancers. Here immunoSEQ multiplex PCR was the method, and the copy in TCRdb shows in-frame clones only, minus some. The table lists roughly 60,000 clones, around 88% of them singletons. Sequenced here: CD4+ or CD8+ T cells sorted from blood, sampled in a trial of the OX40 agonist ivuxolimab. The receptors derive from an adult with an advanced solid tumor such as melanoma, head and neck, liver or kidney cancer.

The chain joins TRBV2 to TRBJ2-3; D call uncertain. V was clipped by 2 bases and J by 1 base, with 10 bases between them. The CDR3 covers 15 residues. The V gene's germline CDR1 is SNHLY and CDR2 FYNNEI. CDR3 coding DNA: TGTGCCAGCAGTGAACTGGTAGAAGGCACAGATACGCAGTATTTT. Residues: CASSELVEGTDTQYF.

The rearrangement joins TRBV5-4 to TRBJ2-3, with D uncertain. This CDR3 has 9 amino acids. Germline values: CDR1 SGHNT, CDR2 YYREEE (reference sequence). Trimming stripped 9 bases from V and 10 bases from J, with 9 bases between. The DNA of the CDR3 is TGTGCCACCGGAGTGGCGCAGTATTTT. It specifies CATGVAQYF.

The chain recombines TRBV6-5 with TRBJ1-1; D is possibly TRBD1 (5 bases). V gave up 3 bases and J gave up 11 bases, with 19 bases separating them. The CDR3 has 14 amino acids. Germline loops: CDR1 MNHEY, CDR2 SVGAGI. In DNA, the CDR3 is TGTGCCAGCAGTTATAAGGGCACTCAGGGTAGGGCTTTCTTT. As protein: CASSYKGTQGRAFF.

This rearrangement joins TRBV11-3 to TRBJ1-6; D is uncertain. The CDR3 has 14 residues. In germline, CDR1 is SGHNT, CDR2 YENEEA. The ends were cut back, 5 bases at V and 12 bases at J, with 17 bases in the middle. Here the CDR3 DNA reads TGTGCCAGCAGCCCCCGGGTAGGTGTCGAACCCCTCCACTTT. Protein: CASSPRVGVEPLHF.

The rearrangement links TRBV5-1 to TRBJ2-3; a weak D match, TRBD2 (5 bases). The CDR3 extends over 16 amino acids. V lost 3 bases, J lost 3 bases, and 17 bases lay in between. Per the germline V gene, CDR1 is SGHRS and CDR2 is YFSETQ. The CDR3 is CASSSGAPRVTDTQYF. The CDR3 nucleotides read TGCGCCAGCAGCTCAGGAGCGCCGAGGGTGACAGATACGCAGTATTTT.

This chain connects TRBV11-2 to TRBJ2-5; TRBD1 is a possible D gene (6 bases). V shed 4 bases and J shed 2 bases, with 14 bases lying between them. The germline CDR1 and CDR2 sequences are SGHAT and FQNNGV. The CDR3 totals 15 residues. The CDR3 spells CASSSKQGRQETQYF. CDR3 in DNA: TGTGCCAGCAGCTCTAAACAGGGAAGGCAAGAGACCCAGTACTTC.

The CDR3 spells CASSPLGGRVSGELFF. The CDR3 DNA follows: TGTGCCAGTAGTCCTCTGGGGGGGCGAGTATCCGGGGAGCTGTTTTTT. This chain uses TRBV19 with TRBJ2-2; a weak D match, TRBD2 (7 bases). The V and J ends lost 5 bases and 6 bases respectively, with 19 bases between them. The CDR3 runs to 16 residues. Germline V CDR1 and CDR2: LNHDA, SQIVND (reference sequence).

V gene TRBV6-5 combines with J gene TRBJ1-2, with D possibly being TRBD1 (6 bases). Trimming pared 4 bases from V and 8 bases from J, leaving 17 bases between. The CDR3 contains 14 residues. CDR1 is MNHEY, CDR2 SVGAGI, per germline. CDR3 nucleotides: TGTGCCAGCAGTTCTCGAGGGGGAGGGATCGGCTACACCTTC. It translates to CASSSRGGGIGYTF.

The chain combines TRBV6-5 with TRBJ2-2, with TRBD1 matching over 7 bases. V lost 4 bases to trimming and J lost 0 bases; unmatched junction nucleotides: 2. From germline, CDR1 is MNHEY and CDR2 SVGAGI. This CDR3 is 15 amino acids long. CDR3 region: CASSWDSANTGELFF. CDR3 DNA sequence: TGTGCCAGCAGTTGGGACAGCGCGAACACCGGGGAGCTGTTTTTT.

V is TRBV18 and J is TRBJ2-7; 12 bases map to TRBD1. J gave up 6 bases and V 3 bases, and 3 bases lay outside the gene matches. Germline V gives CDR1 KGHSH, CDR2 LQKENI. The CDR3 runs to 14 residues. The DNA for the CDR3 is TGTGCCAGCTCACCTGGGACAGGGGGCGGCGAGCAGTACTTC. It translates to CASSPGTGGGEQYF.

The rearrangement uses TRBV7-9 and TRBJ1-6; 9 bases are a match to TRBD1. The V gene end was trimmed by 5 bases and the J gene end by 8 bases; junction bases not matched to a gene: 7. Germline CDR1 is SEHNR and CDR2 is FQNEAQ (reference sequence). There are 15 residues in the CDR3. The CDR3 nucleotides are TGTGCCAGCAGCCCTACAGGGGGCCTTCATTCACCCCTCCACTTT. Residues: CASSPTGGLHSPLHF.

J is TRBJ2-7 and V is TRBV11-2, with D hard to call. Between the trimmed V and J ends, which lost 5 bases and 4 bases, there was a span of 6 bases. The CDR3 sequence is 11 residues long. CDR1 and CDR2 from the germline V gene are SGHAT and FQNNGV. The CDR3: CASSAPYEQYF. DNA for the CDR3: TGTGCCAGCAGCGCTCCTTACGAGCAGTACTTC.

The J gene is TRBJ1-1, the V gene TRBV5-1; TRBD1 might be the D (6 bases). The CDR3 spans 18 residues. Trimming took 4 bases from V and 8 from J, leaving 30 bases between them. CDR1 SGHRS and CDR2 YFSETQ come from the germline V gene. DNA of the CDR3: TGCGCCAGCAGCCACTCTGAAAGGGGGGCGGGAATTGCGCGCGAAGCTTTCTTT. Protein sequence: CASSHSERGAGIAREAFF.

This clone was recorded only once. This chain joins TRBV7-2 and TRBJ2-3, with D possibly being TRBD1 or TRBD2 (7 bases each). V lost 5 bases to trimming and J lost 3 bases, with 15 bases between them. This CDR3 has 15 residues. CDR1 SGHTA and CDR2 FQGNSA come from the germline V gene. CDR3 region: CASSPSQGGTDTQYF. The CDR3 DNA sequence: TGTGCCAGCAGCCCAAGTCAGGGGGGGACAGATACGCAGTATTTT.

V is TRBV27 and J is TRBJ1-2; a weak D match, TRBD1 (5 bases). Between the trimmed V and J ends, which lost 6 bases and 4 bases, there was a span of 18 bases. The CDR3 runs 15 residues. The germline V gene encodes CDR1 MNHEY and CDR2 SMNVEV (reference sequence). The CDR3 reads CASSPALGLLYGYTF. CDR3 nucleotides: TGTGCCAGCAGCCCCGCCCTGGGACTGCTCTATGGCTACACCTTC.

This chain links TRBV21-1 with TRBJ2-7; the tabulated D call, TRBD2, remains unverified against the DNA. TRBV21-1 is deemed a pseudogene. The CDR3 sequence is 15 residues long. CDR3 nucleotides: TGTGCCAGCAGCAAAAAAAGTCTAGCGTGCAGCGAGCAGTACTTC. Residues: CASSKKSLACSEQYF.

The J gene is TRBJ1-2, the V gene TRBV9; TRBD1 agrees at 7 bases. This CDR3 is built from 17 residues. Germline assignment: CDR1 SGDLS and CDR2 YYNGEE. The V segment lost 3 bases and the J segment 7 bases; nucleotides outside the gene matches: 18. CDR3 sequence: CASSESEGGTQGGGYTF. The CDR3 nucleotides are TGTGCCAGCAGCGAGTCCGAAGGGGGCACCCAGGGAGGTGGCTACACCTTC.

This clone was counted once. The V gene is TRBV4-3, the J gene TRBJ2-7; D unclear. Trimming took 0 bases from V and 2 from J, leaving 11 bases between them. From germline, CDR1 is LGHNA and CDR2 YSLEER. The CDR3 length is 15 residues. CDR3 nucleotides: TGCGCCAGCAGCCAAGACTTGGGCAGTCCCTACGAGCAGTACTTC. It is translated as CASSQDLGSPYEQYF.

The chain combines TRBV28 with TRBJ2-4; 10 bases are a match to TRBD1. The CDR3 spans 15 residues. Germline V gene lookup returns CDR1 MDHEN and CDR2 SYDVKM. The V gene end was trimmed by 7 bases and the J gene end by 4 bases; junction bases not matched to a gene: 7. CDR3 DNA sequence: TGTGCCAGCAACCCCCGGGACAGGGGTAAAAACATTCAGTACTTC. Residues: CASNPRDRGKNIQYF.

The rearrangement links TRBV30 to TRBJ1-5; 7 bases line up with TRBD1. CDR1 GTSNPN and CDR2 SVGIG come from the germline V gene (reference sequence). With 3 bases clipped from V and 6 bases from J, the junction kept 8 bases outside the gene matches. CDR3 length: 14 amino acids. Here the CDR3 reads CAWSRGGGSQPQHF. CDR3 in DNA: TGTGCCTGGAGCCGGGGAGGGGGCTCTCAGCCCCAGCATTTT.

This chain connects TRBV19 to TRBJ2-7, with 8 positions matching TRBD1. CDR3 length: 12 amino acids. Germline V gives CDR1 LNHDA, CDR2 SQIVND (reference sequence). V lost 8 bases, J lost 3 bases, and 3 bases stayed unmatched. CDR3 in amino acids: CASGQGFYEQYF. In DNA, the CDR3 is TGTGCCAGTGGACAGGGTTTCTACGAGCAGTACTTC.

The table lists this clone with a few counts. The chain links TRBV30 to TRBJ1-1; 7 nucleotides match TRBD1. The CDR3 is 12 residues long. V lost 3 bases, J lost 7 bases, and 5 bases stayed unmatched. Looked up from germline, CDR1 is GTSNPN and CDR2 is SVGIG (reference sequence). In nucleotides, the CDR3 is TGTGCCTGGAGCCCGACAGGGAATGAAGCTTTCTTT. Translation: CAWSPTGNEAFF.

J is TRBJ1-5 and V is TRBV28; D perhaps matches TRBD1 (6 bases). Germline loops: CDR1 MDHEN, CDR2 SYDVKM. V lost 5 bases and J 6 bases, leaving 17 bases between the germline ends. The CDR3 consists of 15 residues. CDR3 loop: CASSTGGGGSQPQHF. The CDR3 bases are TGTGCCAGCAGTACTGGGGGAGGGGGTAGTCAGCCCCAGCATTTT.

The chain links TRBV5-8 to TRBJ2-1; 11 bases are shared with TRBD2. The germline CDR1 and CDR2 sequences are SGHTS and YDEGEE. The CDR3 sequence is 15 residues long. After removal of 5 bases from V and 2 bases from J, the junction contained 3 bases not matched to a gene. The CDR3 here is CASSVGLAAYNEQFF. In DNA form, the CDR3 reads TGTGCCAGCAGTGTGGGACTAGCGGCCTACAATGAGCAGTTCTTC. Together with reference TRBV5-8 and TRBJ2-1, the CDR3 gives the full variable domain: EAGVTQSPTHLIKTRGQQATLRCSPISGHTSVYWYQQALGLGLQFLLWYDEGEERNRGNFPPRFSGRQFPNYSSELNVNALELEDSALYLCASSVGLAAYNEQFFGPGTRLTVL.

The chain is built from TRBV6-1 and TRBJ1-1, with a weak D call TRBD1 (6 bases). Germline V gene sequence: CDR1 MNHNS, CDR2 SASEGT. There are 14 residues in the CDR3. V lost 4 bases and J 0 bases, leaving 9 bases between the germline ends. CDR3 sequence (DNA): TGTGCCAGCAGTGGTAACAGGGTGAACACTGAAGCTTTCTTT. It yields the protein CASSGNRVNTEAFF.

CDR3 coding DNA: TGTGCCAGCAGCTTAGGGGTCAGCCTTTACAATGAGCAGTTCTTC. This encodes CASSLGVSLYNEQFF. The V call is TRBV7-2, the J call TRBJ2-1; D uncertain. The germline V gene has CDR1 SGHTA and CDR2 FQGNSA. CDR3 length: 15 residues. The V and J ends lost 1 base and 4 bases respectively, with 11 bases between them.

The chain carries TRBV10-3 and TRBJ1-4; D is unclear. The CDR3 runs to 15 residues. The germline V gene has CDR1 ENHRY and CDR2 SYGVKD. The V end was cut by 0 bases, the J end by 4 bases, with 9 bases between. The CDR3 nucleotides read TGTGCCATCAGTGAGTCAACAGAATATAATGAAAAACTGTTTTTT. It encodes CAISESTEYNEKLFF.

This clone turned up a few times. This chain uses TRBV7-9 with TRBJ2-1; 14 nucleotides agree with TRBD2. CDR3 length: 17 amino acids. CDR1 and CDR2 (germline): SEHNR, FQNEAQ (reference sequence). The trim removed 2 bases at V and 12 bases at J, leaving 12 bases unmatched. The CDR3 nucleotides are TGTGCCAGCAGCTTACCTCCCAGACTAGCGGGGGGGGCCGGGCAGTTCTTC. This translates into CASSLPPRLAGGAGQFF. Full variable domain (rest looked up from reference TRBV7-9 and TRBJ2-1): DTGVSQNPRHKITKRGQNVTFRCDPISEHNRLYWYRQTLGQGPEFLTYFQNEAQLEKSRLLSDRFSAERPKGSFSTLEIQRTEQGDSAMYLCASSLPPRLAGGAGQFFGPGTRLTVL.

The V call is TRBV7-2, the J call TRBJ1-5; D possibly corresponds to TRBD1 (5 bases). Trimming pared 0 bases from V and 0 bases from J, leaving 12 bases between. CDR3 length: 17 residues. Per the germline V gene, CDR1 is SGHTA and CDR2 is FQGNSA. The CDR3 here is CASSLAGVGFSNQPQHF. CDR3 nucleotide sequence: TGTGCCAGCAGCTTAGCGGGGGTGGGTTTTAGCAATCAGCCCCAGCATTTT.